The 2 T cell receptor beta chains listed next were all sequenced from one sample in a study of blood T cells in healthy people across ages. Together with a sample-barcoded 5' primer, a J-beta primer mix was included in a second PCR lasting about 6 to 12 cycles. TCRdb re-analysed the 5' RACE reads in MiXCR, keeping a single row per CDR3 protein. The data show about 1,500,000 distinct CDR3 sequences, about 43% seen once. The sequenced material came from blood. These receptors came from a woman aged 18-29 years in good health.

J is TRBJ2-5 and V is TRBV28; D not certain. The better agreement between TRBJ2-7 and the DNA end casts doubt on the J call. The CDR3 totals 15 residues. Germline CDR1 reads MDHEN; CDR2 reads SYDVKM. The CDR3 spells CASSMSPTIWNEQYF. CDR3 coding DNA: TGTGCCAGCTCAATGTCCCCGACAATCTGGAACGAGCAGTACTTC.

The V and J genes are TRBV20-1 and TRBJ2-7; tentatively, D is TRBD2 (6 bases). Trimming stripped 7 bases from V and 10 bases from J, with 26 bases between. Germline CDR1 and CDR2: DFQATT and SNEGSKA (reference sequence). The CDR3 is made up of 14 amino acids. The CDR3 sequence: CSGVSGGVQEAQYF. In DNA, the CDR3 is TGCAGTGGTGTCAGCGGAGGGGTCCAAGAGGCCCAGTACTTC.